This entry lists 5 T cell receptor beta chains sequenced from one sample in a study of T cells in Graves' hyperthyroidism and ophthalmopathy. Amplified TCR beta CDR3 regions came from RNA transcripts. Primed by the HTBI set, a first-round RT-PCR was run on the TCR CDR3. One entry per CDR3 protein results from TCRdb running MiXCR on the multiplex PCR reads. The sample yields over 250,000 distinct CDR3 sequences, about 18% seen once. Sample: blood. These receptors all stem from a woman in her fifties or sixties with Graves' ophthalmopathy.

This clonotype was picked up a small number of times. This chain joins TRBV6-5 and TRBJ2-3; perhaps TRBD2 as D (5 bases). The CDR3 covers 13 residues. Germline V lookup: CDR1 MNHEY, CDR2 SVGAGI. V lost 2 bases to trimming and J lost 9 bases, with 12 bases between them. CDR3 bases: TGTGCCAGCAGTTACGCCGCTAGCACCACGCAGTATTTT. This translates into CASSYAASTTQYF.

This clonotype was observed at least ten times. The chain couples TRBV6-2 or TRBV6-3 to TRBJ2-2, with D maybe TRBD2 (6 bases). CDR1 MNHEY and CDR2 SVGEGT come from the germline V gene. V was clipped by 7 bases and J by 6 bases, with 12 bases between them. The CDR3 totals 13 residues. The CDR3 region has the DNA TGTGCCAGCATGTCGGGAGTCTCCGGGGAGCTGTTTTTT. It specifies CASMSGVSGELFF.

This clonotype was counted between two and nine times. The V gene is TRBV6-2 or TRBV6-3, the J gene TRBJ2-7; 7 bases align to TRBD1. The ends lost 4 bases at V and 4 bases at J; junction bases unmatched: 7. The CDR3 totals 14 residues. Germline-derived CDR1 and CDR2 are MNHEY and SVGEGT. The CDR3 coding sequence is TGTGCCAGCAGTTCCCCCAGGGGGAGTTACGAGCAGTACTTC. Its translation: CASSSPRGSYEQYF.

The chain couples TRBV30 to TRBJ1-5; D perhaps matches TRBD1 (5 bases). Germline V gives CDR1 GTSNPN, CDR2 SVGIG (reference sequence). The V end was cut by 1 base, the J end by 2 bases, with 6 bases between. The CDR3 has 13 residues. The CDR3: CAWSDRRNQPQHF. CDR3 in DNA: TGTGCCTGGAGTGACAGGCGCAATCAGCCCCAGCATTTT.

The sample holds many counts of this clonotype. V gene TRBV24-1 combines with J gene TRBJ2-2; no clear D gene. Trimming removed 2 bases at V and 3 bases at J, with 12 bases between. The CDR3 extends over 16 amino acids. Germline lookup yields CDR1 KGHDR and CDR2 SFDVKD. CDR3 residues: CATSDSSRFDTGELFF. The CDR3 DNA is TGTGCCACCAGTGATTCTAGTAGGTTCGACACCGGGGAGCTGTTTTTT.